The subject of this entry is one T cell receptor beta chain. A TCRbeta library incorporating unique molecular identifiers was prepared. TCRdb re-called the PCR reads with MiXCR, one entry per CDR3 protein. Of about 500,000 distinct CDR3 sequences in the sample, around a third were seen once. The data derive from a study of T-cell reconstitution after alpha-beta-depleted transplantation in children. The material was PBMCs from the stem cell graft donor, obtained from the stem cell graft. The source is a human donor who donated a stem cell graft to a child with aplastic anemia.

CDR3 sequence reads: CSARDGSGNQPQHF. CDR3 sequence (DNA): TGCAGTGCTAGAGATGGATCGGGAAATCAGCCCCAGCATTTT. This sequence joins TRBV20-1 and TRBJ1-5; D gene uncertain. The CDR3 has 14 amino acids. Germline CDR1 reads DFQATT; CDR2 reads SNEGSKA (reference sequence). V dropped 0 bases and J dropped 4 bases, with 10 bases sitting between them.